Shown below are 22 T cell receptor beta chains from a single sample sequenced in a study of T cells after posttransplantation cyclophosphamide. Profiling relied on immunoSEQ multiplex PCR, and the TCRdb table lists in-frame clones only, not all of them. The sample holds about 16,000 clones, 80% to 90% seen once. Controls had myeloablative marrow grafts with methotrexate and calcineurin inhibitor, sampled at 1 year. Sequenced material: PBMCs, taken after an allogeneic stem cell transplant with a calcineurin inhibitor and methotrexate. The receptor source for this set is a male patient aged 50 to 59 who received an allogeneic stem cell transplant from an unrelated donor, was CMV-positive, and had chronic GVHD only. A subset of T cells may come from the graft donor.

This clone was counted a single time. The chain recombines TRBV5-1 with TRBJ2-3; 8 bases match TRBD1. CDR1 and CDR2 (germline): SGHRS, YFSETQ. There are 15 residues in the CDR3. V trimming: 4 bases; J trimming: 6 bases; junction bases outside the gene matches: 10. In DNA form, the CDR3 reads TGCGCCAGCAGCGAGTTCAACGACAGGGGTGATACGCAGTATTTT. Translating gives CASSEFNDRGDTQYF. Full variable domain (rest looked up from reference TRBV5-1 and TRBJ2-3): KAGVTQTPRYLIKTRGQQVTLSCSPISGHRSVSWYQQTPGQGLQFLFEYFSETQRNKGNFPGRFSGRQFSNSRSEMNVSTLELGDSALYLCASSEFNDRGDTQYFGPGTRLTVL.

This CDR3 is CASSRRTEAMGKQYF. CDR3 in DNA: TGTGCCAGCAGTCGGCGGACGGAGGCGATGGGGAAGCAGTACTTC. The chain couples TRBV27 to TRBJ2-7; D is perhaps TRBD2 (5 bases). V lost 5 bases and J 8 bases, leaving 22 bases between the germline ends. The CDR3 loop spans 15 amino acids. CDR1 and CDR2 (germline): MNHEY, SMNVEV (reference sequence).

V usage is TRBV29-1 and J usage is TRBJ2-5; 10 positions match TRBD2. The length of the CDR3 is 12 residues. Per the germline V gene, CDR1 is SQVTM and CDR2 is ANQGSEA. Trimming took 6 bases from V and 5 from J; bases not matched to a gene: 3. The CDR3 coding sequence is TGCAGCGTAACTAGCGGGGATGAGACCCAGTACTTC. This codes for CSVTSGDETQYF.

The genes are TRBV18 and TRBJ2-5; D gene ambiguous. This CDR3 has 15 residues. Germline V gene data show CDR1 as KGHSH and CDR2 as LQKENI. Trimming stripped 4 bases from V and 5 bases from J, with 17 bases between. CDR3 in amino acids: CASSLVTLGGETQYF. In nucleotides, the CDR3 is TGTGCCAGCTCACTCGTCACTCTAGGTGGTGAGACCCAGTACTTC.

This chain connects TRBV4-2 to TRBJ2-1; 9 bases are shared with TRBD2. This CDR3 contains 18 residues. Germline V gene lookup returns CDR1 LGHNA and CDR2 YNFKEQ. The V segment lost 0 bases and the J segment 9 bases; nucleotides outside the gene matches: 15. The CDR3 coding sequence is TGTGCCAGCAGCCAAGAATCTGGGCGGGGGGGCCCTTTACGTGAGCAGTTCTTC. Residues: CASSQESGRGGPLREQFF.

This sequence joins TRBV19 and TRBJ2-5; 8 nucleotides line up with TRBD2. The junction had 9 bases not matched to a gene; V was cut back by 4 bases and J by 5 bases. Germline V gene data show CDR1 as LNHDA and CDR2 as SQIVND (reference sequence). CDR3 length: 15 amino acids. The CDR3 DNA sequence: TGTGCCAGTAGTAGGACCCCCTCGGGGGGGGAGACCCAGTACTTC. It encodes CASSRTPSGGETQYF.

This chain joins TRBV4-1 and TRBJ1-1, with D possibly TRBD1 on 6 matching bases. The CDR3 extends over 17 amino acids. The germline V and J ends were trimmed by 4 bases and 0 bases, with 18 bases remaining between them. CDR1 is MGHRA, CDR2 YSYEKL, per germline. As DNA, the CDR3 is TGCGCCAGCAGCCGCGCGCAGGGGAACGTACTGAACACTGAAGCTTTCTTT. Its translation is CASSRAQGNVLNTEAFF.

V usage is TRBV5-1 and J usage is TRBJ2-5; D is uncertain. The V gene's germline CDR1 is SGHRS and CDR2 YFSETQ. V was shortened by 0 bases and J by 2 bases, with 5 bases between the two germline ends. The CDR3 is 13 residues long. The CDR3, as DNA: TGCGCCAGCAGCTTGGGCAGTCAAGAGACCCAGTACTTC. Its translation: CASSLGSQETQYF.

V and J are TRBV9 and TRBJ2-3; TRBD2 agrees at 9 bases. V lost 1 base to trimming and J lost 2 bases; unmatched junction nucleotides: 5. CDR1 SGDLS and CDR2 YYNGEE come from the germline V gene. The CDR3 runs to 16 residues. The CDR3 nucleotides read TGTGCCAGCAGCGTACTAGCGGGACATGCCACAGATACGCAGTATTTT. It encodes CASSVLAGHATDTQYF. The full variable domain, completed using reference TRBV9 and TRBJ2-3, is DSGVTQTPKHLITATGQRVTLRCSPRSGDLSVYWYQQSLDQGLQFLIQYYNGEERAKGNILERFSAQQFPDLHSELNLSSLELGDSALYFCASSVLAGHATDTQYFGPGTRLTVL.

The chain has TRBV7-9 and TRBJ2-1, with TRBD2 matching 9 bases. The V and J ends lost 5 bases and 4 bases, in that order; junction bases with no gene match: 6. The CDR3 is 15 amino acids. Germline values: CDR1 SEHNR, CDR2 FQNEAQ (reference sequence). As DNA, the CDR3 is TGTGCCAGCAGCGATAGCGGGAGCGAGTACAATGAGCAGTTCTTC. Encoded protein: CASSDSGSEYNEQFF.

CDR3 amino acids: CASSWGTGVGTEAFF. Here the CDR3 DNA reads TGTGCCAGCAGCTGGGGGACAGGGGTGGGCACTGAAGCTTTCTTT. The chain employs TRBV5-4 and TRBJ1-1; TRBD1 agrees at 10 bases. After removal of 3 bases from V and 4 bases from J, the junction contained 6 bases not matched to a gene. The germline V gene has CDR1 SGHNT and CDR2 YYREEE (reference sequence). CDR3 size: 15 residues. Based on the CDR3 plus reference TRBV5-4 and TRBJ1-1, the full variable domain is ETGVTQSPTHLIKTRGQQVTLRCSSQSGHNTVSWYQQALGQGPQFIFQYYREEENGRGNFPPRFSGLQFPNYSSELNVNALELDDSALYLCASSWGTGVGTEAFFGQGTRLTVV.

The chain employs TRBV11-3 and TRBJ2-7; TRBD1 matches 8 bases. The J segment lost 6 bases and the V segment lost 1 base, leaving 14 bases of the junction unmatched. The length of the CDR3 is 17 residues. Germline CDR1 SGHNT, CDR2 YENEEA. CDR3 nucleotide sequence: TGTGCCAGCAGCTTAGTGCAGGGGGCGACGCCTGACGGCGAGCAGTACTTC. Its translation is CASSLVQGATPDGEQYF.

V usage is TRBV7-9 and J usage is TRBJ2-5; D might be TRBD1 (6 bases). The ends were cut back, 6 bases at V and 4 bases at J, with 15 bases in the middle. This CDR3 is 14 amino acids long. Germline assignment: CDR1 SEHNR and CDR2 FQNEAQ (reference sequence). The DNA for the CDR3 is TGTGCCAGCAGTAGAATTAAGGGGGTAGAGACCCAGTACTTC. Its protein product is CASSRIKGVETQYF.

The V gene is TRBV27, the J gene TRBJ2-7; a weak D match, TRBD2 (5 bases). This CDR3 is built from 13 residues. CDR1 MNHEY and CDR2 SMNVEV come from the germline V gene (reference sequence). The V and J ends lost 4 bases and 1 base respectively, with 8 bases between them. The CDR3 nucleotides are TGTGCCAGCAGTTACGGGATTTCCTACGAGCAGTACTTC. Translating gives CASSYGISYEQYF.

V is TRBV19 and J is TRBJ2-7; a weak D match, TRBD2 (5 bases). This CDR3 is 13 amino acids long. The germline CDR1 and CDR2 sequences are LNHDA and SQIVND (reference sequence). Between the trimmed V and J ends, which lost 5 bases and 3 bases, there was a span of 11 bases. The CDR3 sequence: CASSQTIVYEQYF. The DNA of the CDR3 is TGTGCCAGTAGTCAGACTATTGTCTACGAGCAGTACTTC. The variable domain in full, completed from reference TRBV19 and TRBJ2-7, reads DGGITQSPKYLFRKEGQNVTLSCEQNLNHDAMYWYRQDPGQGLRLIYYSQIVNDFQKGDIAEGYSVSREKKESFPLTVTSAQKNPTAFYLCASSQTIVYEQYFGPGTRLTVT.

V gene TRBV27 combines with J gene TRBJ2-5; D not certain. V was clipped by 3 bases and J by 0 bases, with 2 bases between them. CDR1 MNHEY and CDR2 SMNVEV come from the germline V gene (reference sequence). There are 12 residues in the CDR3. The CDR3 nucleotides are TGTGCCAGCAGTTTCTACCAAGAGACCCAGTACTTC. Encoded protein: CASSFYQETQYF.

The chain joins TRBV6-5 to TRBJ2-1; D ambiguous. Trimming removed 0 bases at V and 0 bases at J, with 6 bases between. The CDR3 spans 15 residues. Germline V gene lookup returns CDR1 MNHEY and CDR2 SVGAGI. Here the CDR3 DNA reads TGTGCCAGCAGTTACTCGATCAGCTCCTACAATGAGCAGTTCTTC. The encoded protein is CASSYSISSYNEQFF.

This chain links TRBV7-9 with TRBJ1-4, with 7 positions matching TRBD1. Per germline, CDR1 SEHNR and CDR2 FQNEAQ (reference sequence). CDR3 size: 14 residues. With V trimmed by 5 bases and J by 3 bases, 3 bases remained unmatched. CDR3 residues: CASSPTGANEKLFF. DNA of the CDR3: TGTGCCAGCAGCCCCACAGGGGCTAATGAAAAACTGTTTTTT.

This chain connects TRBV10-2 to TRBJ2-7, with D perhaps matching TRBD2 (6 bases). The CDR3 consists of 14 residues. Germline V gives CDR1 WSHSY, CDR2 SAAADI. V gave up 7 bases and J gave up 4 bases, with 17 bases separating them. CDR3 residues: CASMNRRGRYEQYF. CDR3 nucleotide sequence: TGCGCCAGCATGAATCGGAGGGGAAGGTACGAGCAGTACTTC.

This chain links TRBV6-6 with TRBJ1-1, with 7 bases that match TRBD1. The J segment lost 6 bases and the V segment lost 7 bases, leaving 8 bases of the junction unmatched. The CDR3 covers 13 residues. Germline CDR1 MNHNY, CDR2 SVGAGI (reference sequence). CDR3 sequence (DNA): TGTGCCAGCAACTACCCTACAGGGGCTGAAGCTTTCTTT. Protein sequence: CASNYPTGAEAFF.

This clone was seen just once. This chain links TRBV7-2 with TRBJ2-7; D is possibly TRBD2 (6 bases). The CDR3 loop spans 13 amino acids. Trimming stripped 5 bases from V and 6 bases from J, with 14 bases between. Germline values: CDR1 SGHTA, CDR2 FQGNSA. The CDR3: CASSPWRGPEQYF. DNA of the CDR3: TGTGCCAGCAGCCCGTGGAGGGGACCCGAGCAGTACTTC.

The gene calls are TRBV11-2 and TRBJ2-7; tentatively, D is TRBD2 (5 bases). The V gene lost 4 bases and the J gene lost 2 bases, with 15 bases spanning the gap. The CDR3 is 15 residues long. Looked up from germline, CDR1 is SGHAT and CDR2 is FQNNGV. The CDR3 spells CASSSISGNTYEQYF. For the CDR3, the DNA is TGTGCCAGCAGCTCAATCTCCGGGAATACCTACGAGCAGTACTTC.